This T cell receptor beta chain was captured in a study of response to subunit inactivated influenza vaccine. TCRdb called the RT-PCR reads again in MiXCR, with one record for every CDR3 protein. The sample holds 550,000 to 800,000 distinct CDR3 sequences, approximately 13% seen once. Trimming took off 0 bases at V and 4 bases at J, with 9 bases between the two ends. Germline values: CDR1 LGHNA, CDR2 YSLEER. The CDR3 is 14 amino acids. Study findings and constraints: Each seasonal influenza vaccination recruits few new T cells, the authors suggested.

This clonotype appeared many times. Its target is unknown. This sequence originates from a middle-aged man who received an inactivated influenza vaccine. This chain joins TRBV4-3 and TRBJ1-2; D gene uncertain. This specimen consisted of PBMCs from blood, obtained less than 15 days before vaccination. CDR3: CASSQDRRSYGYTF. In nucleotides, the CDR3 is TGCGCCAGCAGCCAAGATCGGCGGAGCTATGGCTACACCTTC.